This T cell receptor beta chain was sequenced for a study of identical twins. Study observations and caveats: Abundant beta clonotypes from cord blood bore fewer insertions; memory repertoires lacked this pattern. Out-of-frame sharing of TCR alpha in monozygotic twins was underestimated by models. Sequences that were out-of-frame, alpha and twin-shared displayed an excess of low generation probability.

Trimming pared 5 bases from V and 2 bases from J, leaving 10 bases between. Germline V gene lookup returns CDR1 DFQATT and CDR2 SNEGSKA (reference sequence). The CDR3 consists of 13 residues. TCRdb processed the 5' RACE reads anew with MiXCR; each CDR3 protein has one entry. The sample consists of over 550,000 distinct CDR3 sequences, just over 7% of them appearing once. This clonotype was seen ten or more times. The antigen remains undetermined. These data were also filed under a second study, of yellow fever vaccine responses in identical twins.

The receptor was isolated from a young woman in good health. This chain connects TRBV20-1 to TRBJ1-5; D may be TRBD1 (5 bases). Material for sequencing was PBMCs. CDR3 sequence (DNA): TGCAGTGCTGGACATTTGGGCAATCAGCCCCAGCATTTT. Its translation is CSAGHLGNQPQHF.